This T cell receptor (beta chain) was recorded in a study of regulatory T cells in long-lasting Graves disease. Study results and caveats: A greater number of public clonotypes (fewer than 3,000) was shared by persistent patients than by new patients (over 900).

Noted time point: persistent/refractory GD, antithyroid drugs over 5 years with positive TRAb. PBMC-extracted RNA yielded the TCR library. Peripheral blood, roughly 9.2 milliliters per patient, was collected in EDTA tubes. The CDR3 has 13 amino acids. The V and J ends lost 6 bases and 0 bases respectively, with 6 bases between them. Germline assignment: CDR1 KGHDR and CDR2 SFDVKD. According to the study, TCR beta libraries were built with iRepertoire HTBI primers and CDR3-region Arm-PCR. MiXCR, run by TCRdb on the multiplex PCR reads, gives a single entry per CDR3 protein. The table has about 310,000 distinct CDR3 sequences, roughly 21% seen once. In the case of this clonotype: Antigen unknown.

This clonotype originated in a female donor with Graves disease. This sequence joins TRBV24-1 and TRBJ2-3; D remains unclear. This material consisted of peripheral blood mononuclear cells (PBMCs), taken when the disease was refractory, from a patient treated with antithyroid drugs. In nucleotides, the CDR3 is TGTGCCACCAGTACGGCCAGCACAGATACGCAGTATTTT. This codes for CATSTASTDTQYF.